What follows describes a single T cell receptor (beta chain). What it binds is not known. This specimen comes from a study of cytomegalovirus exposure and HLA in healthy donors. CDR1 SGHNT and CDR2 YENEEA come from the germline V gene. J was trimmed by 1 base and V by 5 bases; bases with no gene match: 4. This CDR3 is built from 15 residues. Overall study results and limits: An analysis that was carried out later associated 17,000 or so TCR beta sequences with HLA alleles at 0.05 false discovery rate.

PCR employed 60 Vbeta and 13 Jbeta primers. The protocol was immunoSEQ multiplex PCR, while the TCRdb copy is restricted to in-frame clones and leaves out a portion. The table has tens of thousands of clones, around 77% seen once. The chain links TRBV11-3 to TRBJ1-1, with 10 bases aligning to TRBD1. The source is a man aged 50 or older in good health and CMV-seronegative. What was sequenced was PBMCs. In DNA form, the CDR3 reads TGTGCCAGCAGCACCGGGACAGGGGCGAACACTGAAGCTTTCTTT. Encoded protein: CASSTGTGANTEAFF.